This entry describes one TCR beta chain. The data were taken from a study of blood T cell repertoires in COVID-19. Study context: Both acute and convalescent COVID-19 samples were obtained from the United States, Italy and Spain. T cells, B-cell-depleted T cells, or PBMCs supplied cDNA or gDNA.

Original methodology: Researchers report that nucleated cell counts were estimated from reference gene primer amplification. Profiled with immunoSEQ multiplex PCR; TCRdb holds only in-frame clones, not every one. V, J and clone size reflect that table, while D and trimming were determined from the DNA. The sample gives some 15,000 clones, about 91% of which show up once; more than 10% is in the top ten. The CDR3 has 14 amino acids. Germline CDR1 and CDR2: SGHRS and YFSETQ. V lost 6 bases and J lost 2; bases outside the gene matches: 5. The sequence was collected from a human donor in a cohort sampled during active COVID-19. Sequencing was carried out using peripheral blood. V and J are TRBV5-1 and TRBJ2-3, with 8 nucleotides matching TRBD2. The CDR3 coding sequence is TGCGCCAGCATGAATAGCGGGAACACAGATACGCAGTATTTT. This sequence encodes CASMNSGNTDTQYF.